One T cell receptor (beta chain) is described in this entry. No antigen is known for it. The sample belongs to a study of T cell responses to AZD1222 COVID-19 vaccine. Study-level points and caveats: Clonal diversity was possibly underestimated, and white British individuals and females predominated among donors.

Data came from immunoSEQ multiplex PCR; TCRdb stores just in-frame clones and leaves some out. The sample shows 150,000 or so clones, around 94% of them seen only once. Sequences were derived from peripheral blood, sampled 28 days after the second AZD1222 dose. The source of this sequence is an adult who received the AZD1222 COVID-19 vaccine.

The CDR3 DNA follows: TGTGCCAGCAGCTCTATAGCGGGAGAGACCCAGTACTTC. Encoded protein: CASSSIAGETQYF. The gene calls are TRBV5-4 and TRBJ2-5, with TRBD2 matching 7 bases. CDR3 size: 13 residues. V was clipped by 3 bases and J by 4 bases; unmatched bases: 3. CDR1 is SGHNT and CDR2 is YYREEE in the germline V gene (reference sequence). The full variable domain, in which reference TRBV5-4 and TRBJ2-5 provide the parts outside the CDR3, is ETGVTQSPTHLIKTRGQQVTLRCSSQSGHNTVSWYQQALGQGPQFIFQYYREEENGRGNFPPRFSGLQFPNYSSELNVNALELDDSALYLCASSSIAGETQYFGPGTRLLVL.